These 5 T cell receptor beta chains originate from one sample sequenced in a study of T cell responses to AZD1222 COVID-19 vaccine (dated by TCRdb to about 2021). Receptors were amplified or captured by the immunoSEQ multiplex PCR assay. In its TCRdb copy, this immuneACCESS table keeps in-frame sequences only and misses some clones. Where compared with another copy, unresolved V genes explain less than half of these, and the others have no known cause. The sample data list 95,000 to 150,000 clones, and around 92% of these were observed just once. Clones ranked in the top ten supply more than 7% of the sample. This specimen's time point label, interpreted: about 28 days (+/-7) after the second vaccine dose. Sequenced here: peripheral blood, sampled 28 days after the second AZD1222 dose. Every receptor here comes from an adult who received the AZD1222 COVID-19 vaccine.

V is TRBV19 and J is TRBJ1-1; 12 nucleotides match TRBD1. Germline values: CDR1 LNHDA, CDR2 SQIVND (reference sequence). V was clipped by 4 bases and J by 1 base; unmatched bases: 16. The CDR3 runs to 20 residues. This CDR3 reads CASSRPRWGQGAPRNTEAFF. The CDR3, as DNA: TGTGCCAGTAGTAGGCCCCGATGGGGACAGGGGGCTCCGAGGAACACTGAAGCTTTCTTT. The complete variable domain, with remaining parts taken from reference TRBV19 and TRBJ1-1, reads DGGITQSPKYLFRKEGQNVTLSCEQNLNHDAMYWYRQDPGQGLRLIYYSQIVNDFQKGDIAEGYSVSREKKESFPLTVTSAQKNPTAFYLCASSRPRWGQGAPRNTEAFFGQGTRLTVV.

This clone occurred once. The chain carries TRBV4-1 and TRBJ2-7, with D tentatively TRBD2 (6 bases). Germline CDR1 is MGHRA and CDR2 is YSYEKL. This CDR3 is 16 amino acids long. V lost 0 bases and J lost 3, with 15 bases in between. As DNA, the CDR3 is TGCGCCAGCAGCCAAGAGTACCCGGGAGAAAGCTACGAGCAGTACTTC. Translation gives CASSQEYPGESYEQYF.

The chain recombines TRBV20-1 with TRBJ1-1; no definite D call. The CDR3 covers 10 residues. The germline gives CDR1 DFQATT, CDR2 SNEGSKA (reference sequence). V lost 1 base, J lost 5 bases, and 2 bases lay in between. The CDR3: CSARGTEAFF. The CDR3 nucleotides read TGCAGTGCTAGAGGGACTGAAGCTTTCTTT.

The genes are TRBV3-1 (or the pseudogene TRBV3-2) and TRBJ2-5; TRBD2 is a possible D gene (5 bases). The CDR3 contains 12 residues. Trimming left V 1 base short and J 14 bases short, with 14 bases between. Germline V lookup: CDR1 LGHDT, CDR2 YNNKEL (reference sequence). CDR3 protein: CASSQVTSSVYF. The DNA of the CDR3 is TGTGCCAGCAGCCAAGTGACGAGTAGCGTCTACTTC.

V usage is TRBV5-8 and J usage is TRBJ2-2; perhaps TRBD2 as D (6 bases). This CDR3 has 15 amino acids. The germline V gene encodes CDR1 SGHTS and CDR2 YDEGEE. V lost 2 bases and J 2 bases, leaving 10 bases between the germline ends. This CDR3 is CASSFGGTNTGELFF. In nucleotides, the CDR3 is TGTGCCAGCAGCTTTGGCGGGACTAACACCGGGGAGCTGTTTTTT.